The clone carrying this TCR beta chain was counted many times. The antigen is unknown. These data are taken from a study of tumor and adjacent non-tumor tissue in lung cancer. Study findings and constraints: Higher tumor TCR diversity was associated with shorter survival.

Unmatched junction bases numbered 0, after V lost 2 bases and J lost 3 bases. CDR3 size: 15 residues. The germline gives CDR1 MNHNS, CDR2 SASEGT. The library came from three nested PCR rounds adapted from ARM-PCR protocols. MiXCR, applied by TCRdb to the multiplex PCR reads, yields one record per CDR3 protein. Of some 70,000 distinct CDR3 sequences detected, around 70% appear once; the ten largest clones hold 28%. This sample's RNA came from whole unsorted tissue. This non-tumor lung sample came from over 3 cm beyond the tumor edge. Specimen: distant non-tumor lung tissue. The chain couples TRBV6-1 to TRBJ2-1; 11 bases are shared with TRBD2. The receptor comes from a woman in her forties or fifties with non-small cell lung cancer. CDR3 in DNA: TGTGCCAGCAGTGAAACTAGCGGGGGCTACAATGAGCAGTTCTTC. Amino acids: CASSETSGGYNEQFF.